What follows are 23 T cell receptor beta chains derived from one specimen sequenced in a study of response to subunit inactivated influenza vaccine. TCRdb re-called the RT-PCR reads with MiXCR, one entry per CDR3 protein. The profile shows some 540,000 distinct CDR3 sequences, roughly a quarter of them singletons. The same sample was also studied in work on T cells expressing NK-cell markers. That paper states: TCR beta cDNA was made by 5'RACE template switching with UMIs.

The starting material was CD4+ T cells sorted from PBMCs, obtained 11 to 12 days after vaccination. Every receptor here comes from a man aged 50 to 59 who received an inactivated influenza vaccine.

This clonotype was picked up many times. V gene TRBV6-2 or TRBV6-3 combines with J gene TRBJ2-1; 8 nucleotides match TRBD2. Germline lookup yields CDR1 MNHEY and CDR2 SVGEGT. After removal of 6 bases from V and 7 bases from J, the junction contained 11 bases not matched to a gene. CDR3 length: 15 amino acids. The CDR3 DNA reads TGTGCCAGCAGCAGCTCAGCGGGAGTCTCGAATGAGCAGTTCTTC. This sequence encodes CASSSSAGVSNEQFF.

V and J are TRBV30 and TRBJ2-6; no clear D gene. Germline CDR1 is GTSNPN and CDR2 is SVGIG (reference sequence). Trimming removed 0 bases at V and 1 base at J, with 4 bases between. The CDR3 extends over 14 amino acids. The CDR3 here is CAWSVQSGANVLTF. The DNA for the CDR3 is TGTGCCTGGAGTGTACAATCTGGGGCCAACGTCCTGACTTTC.

The chain couples TRBV3-1 to TRBJ2-7, with D perhaps TRBD2 (5 bases). CDR1 LGHDT and CDR2 YNNKEL come from the germline V gene (reference sequence). The length of the CDR3 is 13 residues. V was clipped by 3 bases and J by 4 bases, with 10 bases between them. As DNA, the CDR3 is TGTGCCAGCAGCCACCGGGGTTCTTACGAGCAGTACTTC. Protein: CASSHRGSYEQYF.

The chain carries TRBV6-5 and TRBJ2-4, with 8 bases fitting TRBD1. CDR3 length: 16 residues. V was clipped by 2 bases and J by 4 bases; unmatched bases: 7. Germline lookup yields CDR1 MNHEY and CDR2 SVGAGI. Here the CDR3 DNA reads TGTGCCAGCAGTTACGGACAGGGTCCCGAAAAAAACATTCAGTACTTC. Amino acid sequence: CASSYGQGPEKNIQYF.

This clonotype has just a few counts. The CDR3: CASSSGQTEAFF. CDR3 nucleotides: TGTGCCAGCAGTTCCGGACAGACTGAAGCTTTCTTT. The chain couples TRBV6-6 to TRBJ1-1, with D maybe TRBD1 (6 bases). Germline V CDR1 and CDR2: MNHNY, SVGAGI (reference sequence). This CDR3 has 12 amino acids. Deletions cut 4 bases from V and 5 bases from J, with 8 bases between.

This clonotype was picked up a small number of times. CDR3 amino acids: CASSPHRGEQYF. The CDR3 bases are TGTGCCAGCAGCCCCCACAGGGGCGAGCAGTACTTC. This rearrangement joins TRBV5-6 to TRBJ2-7; TRBD1 aligns across 7 bases. CDR3 length: 12 residues. The V segment lost 4 bases and the J segment 6 bases; nucleotides outside the gene matches: 4. The germline V gene encodes CDR1 SGHDT and CDR2 YYEEEE.

This clonotype was seen a few times. V gene TRBV29-1 combines with J gene TRBJ1-1; no firm D call. The CDR3 is 13 amino acids. Trimming left V 4 bases short and J 6 bases short, with 15 bases between. Germline CDR1 is SQVTM and CDR2 is ANQGSEA. CDR3 region: CSVVSALGAEAFF. The CDR3 coding sequence is TGCAGCGTTGTCTCTGCTTTAGGAGCTGAAGCTTTCTTT.

The rearrangement uses TRBV5-1 and TRBJ2-5, with no clear D. The V and J ends lost 0 bases and 5 bases respectively, with 11 bases between them. The CDR3 sequence is 14 residues long. Germline CDR1 and CDR2: SGHRS and YFSETQ. CDR3 DNA: TGCGCCAGCAGCTTGGTTGGGGTAAAGGAGACCCAGTACTTC. Translated: CASSLVGVKETQYF.

Only one count was recorded for this clonotype. The rearrangement uses TRBV5-1 and TRBJ2-5; 11 nucleotides line up with TRBD1. This CDR3 has 16 amino acids. Germline V gene sequence: CDR1 SGHRS, CDR2 YFSETQ. J lost 4 bases, V lost 4 bases, and 9 bases had no gene match. Here the CDR3 reads CASSIHGTGGLETQYF. The CDR3 DNA reads TGCGCCAGCAGCATTCACGGGACAGGGGGATTAGAGACCCAGTACTTC.

CDR3 DNA: TGTGCCAGCAGTCCCAGGGACAGGGGGCTGTACGAGCAGTACTTC. It is translated as CASSPRDRGLYEQYF. The chain links TRBV28 to TRBJ2-7; 12 positions agree with TRBD1. This CDR3 region has 15 residues. The germline gives CDR1 MDHEN, CDR2 SYDVKM. The V gene end was trimmed by 5 bases and the J gene end by 4 bases; junction bases not matched to a gene: 6.

This CDR3 is CASSIDPRMNDRTGAFF. The DNA of the CDR3 is TGTGCCAGTAGTATAGATCCGCGAATGAACGACAGAACGGGGGCTTTCTTT. The gene calls are TRBV19 and TRBJ1-1, with D maybe TRBD1 (5 bases). Germline V gene data show CDR1 as LNHDA and CDR2 as SQIVND (reference sequence). Trimming took 0 bases from V and 11 from J, leaving 25 bases between them. This CDR3 has 17 amino acids.

The chain combines TRBV2 with TRBJ1-5, with 9 bases that match TRBD1. J was trimmed by 3 bases and V by 6 bases; bases with no gene match: 3. Per germline, CDR1 SNHLY and CDR2 FYNNEI. The CDR3 totals 14 residues. The CDR3 sequence: CASRGTGYNQPQHF. For the CDR3, the DNA is TGTGCCAGCAGGGGGACAGGGTACAATCAGCCCCAGCATTTT.

This clonotype occurred many times. The genes are TRBV5-1 and TRBJ2-7; D remains ambiguous. Trimming removed 1 base at V and 0 bases at J, with 5 bases between. Germline CDR1 reads SGHRS; CDR2 reads YFSETQ. The CDR3 extends over 13 amino acids. The DNA for the CDR3 is TGCGCCAGCAGCTTGAGGGTCTCCTACGAGCAGTACTTC. Amino acid sequence: CASSLRVSYEQYF. Drawing the rest from reference TRBV5-1 and TRBJ2-7, the complete variable domain is KAGVTQTPRYLIKTRGQQVTLSCSPISGHRSVSWYQQTPGQGLQFLFEYFSETQRNKGNFPGRFSGRQFSNSRSEMNVSTLELGDSALYLCASSLRVSYEQYFGPGTRLTVT.

V gene TRBV5-4 combines with J gene TRBJ2-2; 7 bases fit TRBD1. This CDR3 region has 13 residues. Germline assignment: CDR1 SGHNT and CDR2 YYREEE (reference sequence). Trimming cost V 4 bases and J 8 bases; bases outside gene matches: 5. DNA for the CDR3: TGTGCCAGCAGCGGAACAGGGGTAGGGGAGCTGTTTTTT. It is translated as CASSGTGVGELFF.

In its sample, this clonotype was seen a few times. V is TRBV15 and J is TRBJ2-5; either TRBD1 or TRBD2 may supply D (5 bases each). This CDR3 contains 16 residues. CDR1 LNHNV and CDR2 YYDKDF come from the germline V gene (reference sequence). Trimming took off 2 bases at V and 4 bases at J, with 17 bases between the two ends. The CDR3: CATSRKRGPGGETQYF. CDR3 nucleotides: TGTGCCACCAGCAGAAAAAGGGGACCGGGCGGAGAGACCCAGTACTTC.

This clonotype appeared a few times. V and J are TRBV12-3 or TRBV12-4 and TRBJ1-6; no firm D call. V was pared by 3 bases and J by 14 bases, with 11 bases between. This CDR3 has 12 residues. The CDR3: CASSLGISTLHF. The CDR3, as DNA: TGTGCCAGCAGTTTGGGGATATCGACCCTCCACTTT.

This clonotype appeared a few times. The chain carries TRBV29-1 and TRBJ2-7, with a tentative D call TRBD2 (7 bases). V was pared by 7 bases and J by 3 bases, with 16 bases between. From germline, CDR1 is SQVTM and CDR2 ANQGSEA. This CDR3 contains 13 residues. CDR3 loop: CSAVGGLIYEQYF. The CDR3 coding sequence is TGCAGCGCTGTAGGGGGACTAATCTACGAGCAGTACTTC.

The J gene is TRBJ2-1, the V gene TRBV4-2; 7 positions agree with TRBD1. Looked up from germline, CDR1 is LGHNA and CDR2 is YNFKEQ. The CDR3 totals 15 residues. Trimming cost V 1 base and J 5 bases; bases outside gene matches: 5. The CDR3 DNA is TGTGCCAGCAGCCAAGGACAGGGCAAGGACAATGAGCAGTTCTTC. Translating gives CASSQGQGKDNEQFF.

The chain uses TRBV6-1 and TRBJ2-7; 7 bases match TRBD1. Germline CDR1 is MNHNS and CDR2 is SASEGT. The ends lost 5 bases at V and 2 bases at J; junction bases unmatched: 12. This CDR3 contains 16 residues. The CDR3 bases are TGTGCCAGCAGTCCGACCGGGACAGCGGCCGCCTACGAGCAGTACTTC. Translation: CASSPTGTAAAYEQYF.

This CDR3 is CSAVTGTANFREQYF. Written as DNA, the CDR3 is TGCAGTGCTGTTACCGGGACAGCTAATTTCCGCGAGCAGTACTTC. This chain connects TRBV20-1 to TRBJ2-7; 7 positions match TRBD1. CDR1 and CDR2 (germline): DFQATT, SNEGSKA (reference sequence). This CDR3 comprises 15 residues. Germline trimming cut 5 bases from V and 6 bases from J; bases unmatched to any gene: 16.

In this sample, this clonotype turned up a few times. The rearrangement links TRBV7-2 to TRBJ2-1; D is tentatively TRBD1 or TRBD2 (5 bases each). Germline CDR1 is SGHTA and CDR2 is FQGNSA. V lost 3 bases and J 4 bases, leaving 10 bases between the germline ends. The CDR3 extends over 14 amino acids. In nucleotides, the CDR3 is TGTGCCAGCAGCTTCCGGGACCTATACAATGAGCAGTTCTTC. The encoded protein is CASSFRDLYNEQFF.

The chain has TRBV28 and TRBJ2-7; TRBD2 agrees at 8 bases. Germline CDR1 MDHEN, CDR2 SYDVKM. Germline trimming cut 10 bases from V and 4 bases from J; bases unmatched to any gene: 12. The CDR3 is made up of 14 amino acids. CDR3 DNA sequence: TGTGCCACCTTAGCCGGGGGGGGAGGTTACGAGCAGTACTTC. It yields the protein CATLAGGGGYEQYF. Full variable domain (missing parts from reference TRBV28 and TRBJ2-7): DVKVTQSSRYLVKRTGEKVFLECVQDMDHENMFWYRQDPGLGLRLIYFSYDVKMKEKGDIPEGYSVSREKKERFSLILESASTNQTSMYLCATLAGGGGYEQYFGPGTRLTVT.

Only one count was recorded for this clonotype. The chain employs TRBV10-1 and TRBJ2-5; no clear D. Germline V lookup: CDR1 WNHNN, CDR2 SYGVQD (reference sequence). Trimming took off 3 bases at V and 3 bases at J, with 2 bases between the two ends. This CDR3 comprises 11 residues. The chain's CDR3 is CASSEKETQYF. In DNA form, the CDR3 reads TGCGCCAGCAGTGAAAAAGAGACCCAGTACTTC.